This T cell receptor beta chain is drawn from a study of cytomegalovirus exposure and HLA in healthy donors. Broader study findings: Researchers counted around 180 TCR beta chains as cytomegalovirus-associated. It was likely that a cluster of highly shared sequence variants was a sequencing artifact.

Donors in the study were healthy people who gave bone marrow. Note on this clone: No antigen is known for it.

Germline V lookup: CDR1 MNHEY, CDR2 SMNVEV (reference sequence). The CDR3 is made up of 16 amino acids. Trimming took 7 bases from V and 3 from J; bases not matched to a gene: 13. 13 Jbeta primers and 60 Vbeta primers were used for the PCR. Clones were read by immunoSEQ multiplex PCR, and TCRdb kept only the in-frame ones, dropping some. The sample consists of fewer than 200,000 clones, around 80% of them appearing once. The J gene is TRBJ2-3, the V gene TRBV27; 7 bases match TRBD1. Sample: PBMCs. The clonotype was recovered from a woman in her fifties or sixties in good health and CMV-seropositive. The CDR3 is CASIHPHRGVTDTQYF. CDR3 sequence (DNA): TGTGCCAGCATCCACCCCCACAGGGGTGTGACAGATACGCAGTATTTT.